The source of this T cell receptor (beta chain) is a study of cytomegalovirus exposure and HLA in healthy donors. Study-level information: An earlier analysis identified 110 million or so unique TCR beta sequences in some 180 million T cells.

The CDR3 is 14 amino acids. Germline CDR1 and CDR2: MNHNY and SVGAGI (reference sequence). Trimming took 6 bases from V and 4 from J; bases not matched to a gene: 4. This clone was recorded once. What it recognizes is unknown. The study, taken as a whole, reports: Indistinguishability led to the exclusion of some V segments, TRBV6-2 and TRBV6-3 included. Relative to equally common others, HLA-associated TCR beta chains showed greater clonal expansion in a later analysis.

Vbeta (60) and Jbeta (13) primers were used in the PCR. Sequenced by immunoSEQ multiplex PCR; TCRdb stores in-frame clones only, minus some. In the table there are 200,000 to 250,000 clones, about 80% of which are singletons. This TCR was sampled from a woman between 40 and 55 years old in good health and CMV-seronegative. V and J are TRBV6-6 and TRBJ1-1; TRBD1 matches at 11 bases. The sequencing sample was made of PBMCs. The DNA for the CDR3 is TGTGCCAGCAGCGCCGGGACAGGGGGCACTGAAGCTTTCTTT. Residues: CASSAGTGGTEAFF.